This T cell receptor beta chain was recorded in a study of CD4 T cells in relation to SARS-CoV-2 and coronaviruses (dated by TCRdb to 2020 to 2023). Study-level background: In the ViraFEST assay, PBMCs were cultured with antigen for about eleven days, after which TCR beta CDR3s were sequenced to identify clonal expansions specific to the antigen. The negative reference condition was either a culture with an HIV-1 Nef peptide pool or a culture with no peptide. The Adaptive Biotechnologies TCR-sequencing kit was used to sequence samples from a few pre-COVID donors and the naive versus memory experiments, while other data came from Illumina-based sequencing. A different, Illumina-based TCR-beta assay was used to sequence expansion assays from other donors in the study. Memory CD4+ T cell crossreactivity between SARS-CoV-2 and common cold coronavirus spike proteins was assessed at the TCR clonotype level in the study. Patient-derived lymphoblastoid cell lines were used to map the HLA restriction of shared crossreactive spike epitopes.

The paper's findings and limits, for the study overall: Roughly 64% of donors had memory CD4+ clonotypes that crossrecognized SARS-CoV-2 and at least one common cold coronavirus spike. Small numbers of patients and of tested TCRs limited the study. Pre-pandemic and post-infection samples were not both contributed by any donor, so tracing of the source of pre-existing responses was limited. Compared with monoreactive clones, crossreactive clones had significantly weaker SARS-CoV-2-driven expansion, a result consistent with antigenic imprinting. Since the crossreactivity analysis centred on spike protein, crossreactivity against other viral proteins was not assessed.

For this clone: No antigen is known for it. Base qualities are not at hand, and no much larger clone is one base apart.

Sequences MNHEY (CDR1) and SVGAGI (CDR2) are obtained from the germline V gene. The CDR3 spans 13 residues, from the cysteine through the phenylalanine. Only CDR3 DNA is held: 39 bases, read in frame from base 1. The trim is 6 bases for V and 4 bases for J, with a gap of 10 bases between the germline ends. CD4+ T cells from unexposed donors were collected before the COVID-19 pandemic (2011-2018). After approximately eleven days of culture, CD4+ T cells were isolated with the EasySep CD4+ T cell isolation kit. As cell numbers permitted, CD4+ T cells from unexposed donors were tested for reactivity to SARS-CoV-2 S and N and to four common cold coronavirus spike pools. About 2 million PBMCs per well were cultured in IMDM with approximately 5% human AB serum and roughly 10 IU/ml IL-2. Half of the culture medium was replaced with fresh IL-2-containing medium on days 3 and 7. Each peptide culture condition was generally run in triplicate replicate wells. Leukapheresis product for the unexposed donors was bought commercially. Ficoll-Paque PLUS gradient centrifugation was used to isolate PBMCs from either whole blood or leukapheresis product. PBMCs were either used fresh in the expansion assay or cryopreserved at -140 degrees C. The QIAamp Micro DNA Kit was used to extract genomic DNA from the CD4+ T cells.

Library method: the immunoSEQ multiplex PCR assay. On the authors' methods: During preprocessing, nonproductive sequences were removed, along with CDR3s that did not begin with C, did not end with F or W, or were shorter than 7 amino acids. Antigen-specific clonotypes were called with the MANAFEST web app, based on expansion relative to reference and other culture wells. To be counted as positive, a clone had to show significant expansion compared with the reference culture, at an FDR below 0.05, in 2 of 3 replicate wells. To be called positive, a clone also had to show significant expansion compared with every other tandem well and an odds ratio greater than 5. After three terminal residues were trimmed from each end, CDR3 homology was quantified as pairwise Levenshtein distance using the stringdist R package. Not all clones reach the TCRdb copy of this immuneACCESS table, which keeps in-frame sequences only. Checked studies attribute under half of the gap to unresolved V genes and leave the rest unexplained. The V and J calls and clone size were taken over from that table, and D and trimming were inferred from the DNA. The sample data list around 16,000 clones, and approximately 73% of these were observed just once. The ten largest make up about a quarter of the sample.

The clonotype was recovered from a human donor in good health. Sequencing was carried out using CD4+ T cells from PBMCs, cultured in vitro. The sequence links TRBV6-5 to TRBJ1-3; TRBD1 is a weak D gene call, 6 bases matching. The nucleotide sequence reads TGTGCCAGCAGAAGGGACATCGGAAACACCATATATTTT. This gives the protein CASRRDIGNTIYF.